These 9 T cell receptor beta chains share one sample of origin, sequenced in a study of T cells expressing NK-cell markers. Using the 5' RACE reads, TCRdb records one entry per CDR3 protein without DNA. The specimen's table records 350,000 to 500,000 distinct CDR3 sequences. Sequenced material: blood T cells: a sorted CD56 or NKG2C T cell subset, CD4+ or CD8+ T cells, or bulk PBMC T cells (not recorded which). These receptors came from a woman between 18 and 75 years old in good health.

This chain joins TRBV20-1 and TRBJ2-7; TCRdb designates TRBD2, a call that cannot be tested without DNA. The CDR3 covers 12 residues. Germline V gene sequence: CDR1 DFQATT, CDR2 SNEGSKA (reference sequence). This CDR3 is CSARRDVDEQYF.

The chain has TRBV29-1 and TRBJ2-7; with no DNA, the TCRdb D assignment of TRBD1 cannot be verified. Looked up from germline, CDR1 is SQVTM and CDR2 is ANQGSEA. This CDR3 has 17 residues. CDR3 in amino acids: CSVEDRGRGLLSYEQYF.

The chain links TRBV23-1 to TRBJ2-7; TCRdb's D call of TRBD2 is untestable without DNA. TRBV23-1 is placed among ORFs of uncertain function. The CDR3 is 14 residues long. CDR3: CASSQSTRPYEQYF.

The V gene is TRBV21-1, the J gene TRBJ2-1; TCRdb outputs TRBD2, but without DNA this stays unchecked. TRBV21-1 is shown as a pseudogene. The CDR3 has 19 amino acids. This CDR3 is CASSKGTAGARPPGNEQFF.

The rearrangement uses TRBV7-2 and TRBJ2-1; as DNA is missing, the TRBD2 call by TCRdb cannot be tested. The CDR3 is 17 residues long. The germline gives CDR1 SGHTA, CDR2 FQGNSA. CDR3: CASSLRPSGGAYNEQFF.

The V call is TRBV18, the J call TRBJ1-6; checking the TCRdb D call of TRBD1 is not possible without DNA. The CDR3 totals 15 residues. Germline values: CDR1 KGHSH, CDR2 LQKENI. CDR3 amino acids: CASSAKSGMDSPLHF.

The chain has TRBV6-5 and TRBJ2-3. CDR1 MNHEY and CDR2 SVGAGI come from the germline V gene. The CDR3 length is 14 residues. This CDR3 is CASSYWTETDTQYF.

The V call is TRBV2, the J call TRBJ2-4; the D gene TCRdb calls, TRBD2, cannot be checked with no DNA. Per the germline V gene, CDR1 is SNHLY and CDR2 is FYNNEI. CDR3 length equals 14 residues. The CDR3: CASSVGTRKNIQYF.

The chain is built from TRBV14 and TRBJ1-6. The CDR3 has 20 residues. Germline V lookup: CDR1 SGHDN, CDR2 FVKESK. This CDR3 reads CASSQGVPGLTGSYNSPLHF. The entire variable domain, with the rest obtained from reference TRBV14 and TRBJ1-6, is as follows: EAGVTQFPSHSVIEKGQTVTLRCDPISGHDNLYWYRRVMGKEIKFLLHFVKESKQDESGMPNNRFLAERTGGTYSTLKVQPAELEDSGVYFCASSQGVPGLTGSYNSPLHFGNGTRLTVT.